This T cell receptor beta chain was sequenced in a study of spatial heterogeneity in lung cancer. Study-level information: The donors, fewer than 90 patients with untreated early-stage non-small cell lung cancer, provided the samples.

Unique molecular identifiers tagged every individual TCR cDNA molecule. TCRdb passed the 5' RACE reads through MiXCR, listing each CDR3 protein once. The repertoire has nearly 95,000 distinct CDR3 sequences, roughly 21% of them found once; the top ten carry just over 20%. Time point meaning: blood at routine non-recurrence follow-up after resection. The authors sequenced whole RNA from tumor, nontumor lung or frozen PBMC without sorting. This clonotype was recorded a few times. The source material was PBMCs, sampled at follow-up. This receptor was obtained from a male donor with early-stage non-small cell lung cancer.

CDR3 DNA sequence: TGTGCCAGCAGCCAAACAGGGATGGGCGAGCAGTACTTC. Protein: CASSQTGMGEQYF. This rearrangement joins TRBV4-2 to TRBJ2-7, with D tentatively TRBD1 (6 bases). Per germline, CDR1 LGHNA and CDR2 YNFKEQ. Trimming left V 2 bases short and J 6 bases short, with 11 bases between. CDR3 length: 13 amino acids.